This paragraph reports one T cell receptor beta chain. Its matching antigen is unknown. Profiling relied on immunoSEQ multiplex PCR, and the TCRdb table lists in-frame clones only, not all of them. This repertoire shows about 7,100 clones, around half found once; its top ten account for roughly a sixth. Germline values: CDR1 MNHEY, CDR2 SMNVEV (reference sequence). This CDR3 comprises 16 residues. V was clipped by 2 bases and J by 4 bases, with 15 bases between them. This record comes from a study of CD4+ T cells in melanoma. Study conclusions and caveats: A reported correlation linked neoantigen-specific CD4+ T cells to CD8+, macrophage and B cell function. Reportedly, melanoma neoantigen-specific CD4+ T cells showed varied differentiation states.

The specimen sequenced was cells from a culture (not recorded whether cultured in vitro). The clonotype was recovered from a human donor with melanoma. The J gene is TRBJ2-1, the V gene TRBV27; D is unclear. The DNA of the CDR3 is TGTGCCAGCAGTTTAAGGTTTGGGTTCGGTTACAATGAGCAGTTCTTC. The encoded protein is CASSLRFGFGYNEQFF.